The rows below give T cell receptor beta chains drawn from one sample of a study of early T cells in non-severe SARS-CoV-2 infection. MiXCR was run by TCRdb on the 5' RACE reads, yielding one entry per CDR3 protein. The sample consists of roughly 51,000 distinct CDR3 sequences, approximately 6% of them appearing once. The sample was whole blood. These receptors came from an adult who was a healthcare worker with PCR-confirmed SARS-CoV-2 infection or an uninfected control (not recorded which). CDR3s include the opening cysteine and the closing phenylalanine or tryptophan. D genes are given only for firm matches. Size is stated for part of the rows, as once, few or many counts, or as a class when the clone is expanded.

12	TRBJ1-4	TRBV5-6	NA	NA	CASSLVAEKLFF	TGTGCCAGCAGCTTGGTCGCTGAAAAACTGTTTTTT
13	TRBJ1-1	TRBV7-2	TRBD1	many	CASSGQTGIEAFF	TGTGCCAGCAGCGGACAGACAGGGATCGAAGCTTTCTTT
18	TRBJ2-1	TRBV7-8	NA	NA	CASSPVVGRGASYNEQFF	TGTGCCAGCAGCCCGGTGGTTGGACGCGGGGCCTCCTACAATGAGCAGTTCTTC
17	TRBJ2-5	TRBV4-2	TRBD2	many	CASSRTSGGARQETQYF	TGTGCCAGCAGCAGGACTAGCGGGGGGGCCAGGCAAGAGACCCAGTACTTC
11	TRBJ1-3	TRBV5-1	NA	NA	CASRSGNTIYF	TGCGCCAGCAGGTCTGGAAACACCATATATTTT
15	TRBJ1-1	TRBV11-2	NA	many	CASSPHALDGSEAFF	TGTGCCAGCAGCCCCCATGCCCTCGATGGGTCTGAAGCTTTCTTT
14	TRBJ1-2	TRBV4-2	NA	NA	CASSLTGSGYGYTF	TGTGCCAGCAGCCTCACAGGGTCGGGCTATGGCTACACCTTC
13	TRBJ2-5	TRBV7-2	TRBD2	NA	CASTGGMRETQYF	TGTGCCAGTACGGGGGGAATGAGGGAGACCCAGTACTTC
14	TRBJ2-2	TRBV7-6	NA	many	CASGAEANTGELFF	TGTGCCAGCGGGGCAGAAGCGAACACCGGGGAGCTGTTTTTT
14	TRBJ2-7	TRBV7-6	NA	few	CASSRRGGYDEQYF	TGTGCCAGCAGCCGTCGGGGTGGGTACGACGAGCAGTACTTC
15	TRBJ2-7	TRBV11-2	NA	NA	CASSAASDDLFQQYF	TGTGCCAGCAGCGCAGCGTCGGACGATCTCTTTCAGCAGTACTTC
11	TRBJ1-1	TRBV7-2	NA	once	CASSLAIEAFF	TGTGCCAGCAGCTTAGCCATTGAAGCTTTCTTT
16	TRBJ1-3	TRBV7-2	TRBD1	many	CASRRAGDRGRGTIYF	TGTGCCAGCAGAAGGGCCGGGGACAGGGGGCGAGGGACCATATATTTT
15	TRBJ2-1	TRBV5-1	NA	few	CASSLRRSSYNEQFF	TGCGCCAGCAGCTTGAGACGGAGCTCCTACAATGAGCAGTTCTTC
14	TRBJ1-1	TRBV11-3	NA	few	CASSLARFRSEAFF	TGTGCCAGCAGCTTAGCACGGTTTAGAAGTGAAGCTTTCTTT
14	TRBJ2-3	TRBV7-2	NA	NA	CASTRQAPTDTQYF	TGTGCCAGCACCCGACAGGCCCCCACAGATACGCAGTATTTT
14	TRBJ1-5	TRBV6-6	NA	NA	CASSYSGGDQPQHF	TGTGCCAGCAGTTACTCCGGAGGGGATCAGCCCCAGCATTTT
15	TRBJ1-5	TRBV7-2	NA	many	CASSPIRQSNQPQHF	TGTGCCAGCAGCCCGATTCGACAGAGCAATCAGCCCCAGCATTTT
14	TRBJ2-3	TRBV24-1	TRBD2	many	CATRSRGSTDTQYF	TGTGCCACACGCTCGCGGGGGAGCACAGATACGCAGTATTTT
17	TRBJ1-1	TRBV5-1	NA	many	CASSLAGLRWVGSEAFF	TGCGCCAGCAGCTTGGCTGGATTAAGGTGGGTAGGCTCTGAAGCTTTCTTT
15	TRBJ2-2	TRBV4-3	NA	many	CASSQRVSNTGELFF	TGCGCCAGCAGCCAACGGGTTTCGAACACCGGGGAGCTGTTTTTT
12	TRBJ2-1	TRBV18	NA	NA	CASSPDNDEQFF	TGTGCCAGCTCACCGGACAACGATGAGCAGTTCTTC
16	TRBJ2-1	TRBV7-6	NA	few	CASSPIKGSSYNEQFF	TGTGCCAGCAGCCCTATAAAGGGTAGCTCCTACAATGAGCAGTTCTTC
14	TRBJ2-1	TRBV10-1	NA	few	CASSESGPRDEQFF	TGCGCCAGCAGTGAGTCGGGTCCAAGGGATGAGCAGTTCTTC
15	TRBJ2-7	TRBV16	TRBD1	NA	CASSPFYGTVYEQYF	TGTGCCAGCAGCCCGTTCTATGGGACAGTCTACGAGCAGTACTTC
14	TRBJ2-2	TRBV9	NA	many	CASSVVDGVGELFF	TGTGCCAGCAGCGTAGTGGACGGAGTCGGGGAGCTGTTTTTT
17	TRBJ1-4	TRBV7-9	TRBD1	many	CASSLLGGVPTNEKLFF	TGTGCCAGCAGCTTGTTAGGGGGCGTCCCAACTAATGAAAAACTGTTTTTT
12	TRBJ1-2	TRBV7-9	NA	many	CASSFQGYGYTF	TGTGCCAGCAGCTTTCAGGGGTATGGCTACACCTTC
17	TRBJ2-7	TRBV3-1	NA	many	CASSQAEQGALTYEQYF	TGTGCCAGCAGCCAAGCCGAGCAGGGAGCCCTAACCTACGAGCAGTACTTC
15	TRBJ2-3	TRBV10-3	NA	NA	CAIRSETRIADTQYF	TGTGCCATCAGGTCCGAGACTAGGATTGCAGATACGCAGTATTTT
14	TRBJ2-1	TRBV5-1	TRBD2	NA	CASSWTSSYNEQFF	TGCGCCAGCAGCTGGACTAGCTCCTACAATGAGCAGTTCTTC